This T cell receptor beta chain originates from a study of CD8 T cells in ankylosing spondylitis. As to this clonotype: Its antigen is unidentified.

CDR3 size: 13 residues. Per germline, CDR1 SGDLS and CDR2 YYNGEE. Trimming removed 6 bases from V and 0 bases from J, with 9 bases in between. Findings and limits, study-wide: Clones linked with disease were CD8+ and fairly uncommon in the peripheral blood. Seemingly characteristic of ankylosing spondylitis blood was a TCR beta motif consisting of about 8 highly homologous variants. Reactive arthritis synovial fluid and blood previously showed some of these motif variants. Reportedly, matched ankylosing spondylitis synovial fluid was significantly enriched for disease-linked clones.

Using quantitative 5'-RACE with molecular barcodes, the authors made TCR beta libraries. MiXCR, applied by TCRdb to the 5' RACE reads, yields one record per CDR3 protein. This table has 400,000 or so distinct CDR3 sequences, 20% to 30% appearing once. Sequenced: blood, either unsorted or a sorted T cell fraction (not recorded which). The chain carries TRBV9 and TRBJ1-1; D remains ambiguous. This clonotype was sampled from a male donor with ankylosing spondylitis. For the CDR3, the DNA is TGTGCCAGCAATACCTTCATGAACACTGAAGCTTTCTTT. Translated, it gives CASNTFMNTEAFF.